The clone carrying this T cell receptor (beta chain) has just one count. Antigen: not known. The data derive from a study of T cell responses to AZD1222 COVID-19 vaccine. For the study at large: Investigators merged groups given second doses at roughly 4 or roughly 12 weeks. General study points: At 160-218 and 743-854, vaccine-associated CD4 TCRs were dominant, and they spanned spike. Among the donors, most were white British and more were female, and clonal diversity was possibly underestimated.

CDR3 size: 16 residues. In germline, CDR1 is SGDLS, CDR2 YYNGEE. V lost 3 bases to trimming and J lost 0 bases, with 12 bases between them. Sequencing was performed with immunoSEQ multiplex PCR; in TCRdb, only in-frame clones are kept and a portion is missing. The sample gives approximately 94,000 clones, 85% to 90% of which show up once; roughly 15% is in the top ten. The sequencing used peripheral blood, collected on day 0 of AZD1222 vaccination. The clonotype was recovered from an adult in good health. The genes are TRBV9 and TRBJ1-4; D is possibly TRBD1 (5 bases). CDR3 residues: CASSAGAGATNEKLFF. The CDR3, as DNA: TGTGCCAGCAGCGCCGGGGCAGGAGCAACTAATGAAAAACTGTTTTTT.